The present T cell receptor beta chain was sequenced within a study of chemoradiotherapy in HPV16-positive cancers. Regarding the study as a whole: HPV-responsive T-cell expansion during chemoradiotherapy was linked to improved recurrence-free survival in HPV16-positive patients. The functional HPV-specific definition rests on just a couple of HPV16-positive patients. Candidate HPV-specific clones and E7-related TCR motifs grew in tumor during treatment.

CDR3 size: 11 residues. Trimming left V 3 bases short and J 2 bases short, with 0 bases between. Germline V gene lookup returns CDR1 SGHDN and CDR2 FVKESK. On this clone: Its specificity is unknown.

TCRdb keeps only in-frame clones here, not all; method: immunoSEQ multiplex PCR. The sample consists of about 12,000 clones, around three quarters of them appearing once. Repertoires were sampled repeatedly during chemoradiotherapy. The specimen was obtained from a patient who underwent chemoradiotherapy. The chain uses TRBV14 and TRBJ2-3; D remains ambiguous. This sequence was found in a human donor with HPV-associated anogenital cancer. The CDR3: CASSHTDTQYF. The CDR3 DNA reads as TGTGCCAGCAGCCACACAGATACGCAGTATTTT.